The present T cell receptor (beta chain) was sequenced within a study of blood T cell repertoires in COVID-19 (TCRdb year 2020). About the investigation overall: Collaborator samples came from the United States, Italy and Spain and covered acute and convalescent phases of COVID-19. The sample metadata nearly always contained a de-identified subject ID, COVID-19 status, age in years and sex. Where available, HLA class I and class II types were obtained from metadata supplied by the sample provider rather than from assay-based typing. The samples were drawn from two sources: the first 160 participants of the ongoing ImmuneRACE study, and about 1,300 subjects contributed by 6 global collaborators. The repertoires were released in a freely available public database intended as a resource for research on the immune response to SARS-CoV-2. The material from the prospective study consisted of cDNA or gDNA derived from T cells, B-cell-depleted T cells, or PBMCs. The dataset comprised deeply sampled blood TCRbeta repertoires from subjects exposed to, actively infected with, or recovered from COVID-19.

The CDR3 spans 15 residues, from the cysteine through the phenylalanine. The kept DNA is CDR3 alone, 45 bases in frame from the first base. CDR1 and CDR2 are drawn from the germline V gene: LGHNA, YSLEER. Trimmed from V: 4 bases; trimmed from J: 2 bases; junction bases lacking a gene match: 5. Overall study results and their limits: The quantity of clinical and demographic metadata differed by source and by participant and was supplied without curation.

TCRbeta CDR3 regions were amplified from genomic DNA by means of the immunoSEQ Assay, a bias-controlled multiplex PCR. As for the authors' bioinformatics: The number of nucleated cells in each sample was estimated by amplification of reference gene primers within the assay. To quantify the absolute abundance of each unique TCRbeta CDR3 rearrangement, sequence reads were collapsed and filtered. For each sample, productive Simpson clonality was calculated by taking the square root of Simpson's diversity index across productive rearrangements. Entries here come from immuneACCESS through TCRdb and include only in-frame sequences with V and J called. Some clones fail to appear in such tables; in the studies checked, an unresolved V gene covers under half of the shortfall, and the cause of the remainder is unknown. V, J and clone size are taken as reported in that table, and D and trimming were inferred from the DNA itself. The sample has 250,000 to 350,000 clones on record, nearly 90% of them singletons. Clones ranked in the top ten supply 5.5% to 6% of the sample.

In the prospective study, participants were about 18 to 90 years old, resided in about 25 geographic areas of the United States, and were enrolled through a virtual design. In the prospective study, participants were assigned to cohorts based on the clinical history participants reported in a screening survey and a study questionnaire. ImmuneRACE Cohort 3 recovered participants were defined by two consecutive negative NP/OP PCR tests, healthcare professional clearance, or symptom resolution. In the prospective study, whole blood, serum and a nasopharyngeal or oropharyngeal swab were collected from each participant by mobile phlebotomists. Participants in the prospective study had the option to provide additional blood draws and questionnaires over an approximately 2-month period. Prospective study blood samples were shipped either frozen or at room temperature before DNA extraction. Turning to this clone: The specificity of this receptor is unknown. Base qualities are not recorded, but no much larger clone differs from it by a single base.

The sequenced sample consisted of PBMCs or T cells enriched from blood (not recorded which). The source of this sequence is a woman aged 25-40 years who had recovered from COVID-19. The rearrangement combines TRBV4-3 with TRBJ2-3, with 8 bases aligning to TRBD2. The sequence in DNA is TGCGCCAGCAGCCCCGGGCGGGGGGTCACAGATACGCAGTATTTT. Its protein reads: CASSPGRGVTDTQYF.